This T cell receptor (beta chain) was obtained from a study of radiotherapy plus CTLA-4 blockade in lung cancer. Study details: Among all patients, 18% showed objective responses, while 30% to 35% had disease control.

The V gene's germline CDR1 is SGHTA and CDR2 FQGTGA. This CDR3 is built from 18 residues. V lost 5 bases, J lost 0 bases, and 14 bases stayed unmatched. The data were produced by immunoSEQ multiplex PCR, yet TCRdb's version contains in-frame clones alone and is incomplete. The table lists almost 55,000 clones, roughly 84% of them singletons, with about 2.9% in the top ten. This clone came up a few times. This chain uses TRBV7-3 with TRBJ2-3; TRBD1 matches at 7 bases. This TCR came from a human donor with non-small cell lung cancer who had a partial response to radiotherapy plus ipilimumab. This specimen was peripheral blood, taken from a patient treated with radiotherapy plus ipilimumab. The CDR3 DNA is TGTGCCAGCAGCCCCTGGGGGCAGGGGGTTTCTAGCACAGATACGCAGTATTTT. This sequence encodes CASSPWGQGVSSTDTQYF. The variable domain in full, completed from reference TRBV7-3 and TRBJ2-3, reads GAGVSQTPSNKVTEKGKYVELRCDPISGHTALYWYRQSLGQGPEFLIYFQGTGAADDSGLPNDRFFAVRPEGSVSTLKIQRTERGDSAVYLCASSPWGQGVSSTDTQYFGPGTRLTVL.